These 32 T cell receptor beta chains were all obtained from the same sample, sequenced in a study of shared clonotypes between healthy human individuals. Sequenced by immunoSEQ multiplex PCR; TCRdb stores in-frame clones only, minus some. The table has 1.4 million or so clones, approximately 98.5% seen once. Sequencing used naive CD4+ T cells sorted from blood. Subset described: CD45RA+ positively selected. The receptors come from a man aged 25-40 years in good health.

This clone was seen just once. The gene calls are TRBV27 and TRBJ2-3; D call uncertain. CDR1 and CDR2 from the germline V gene are MNHEY and SMNVEV (reference sequence). V lost 5 bases to trimming and J lost 1 base, with 10 bases between them. The CDR3 has 14 amino acids. In DNA form, the CDR3 reads TGTGCCAGCAGTAGTCGCGGAGGCACAGATACGCAGTATTTT. Amino acid sequence: CASSSRGGTDTQYF.

This clone was recorded once. The V gene is TRBV13, the J gene TRBJ2-7; D not resolved. CDR3 size: 14 residues. Looked up from germline, CDR1 is PRHDT and CDR2 is FYEKMQ (reference sequence). The V end lost 1 base, the J end lost 0 bases, and 7 bases lay between the germline ends. The CDR3 is CASSLEPTSYEQYF. Written as DNA, the CDR3 is TGTGCCAGCAGCTTAGAACCGACCTCCTACGAGCAGTACTTC.

On this clone itself: In the same sample, other DNA sequences code for this CDR3. The V and J genes are TRBV18 and TRBJ2-5; D not resolved. The CDR3 contains 12 residues. Germline lookup yields CDR1 KGHSH and CDR2 LQKENI. V was pared by 0 bases and J by 2 bases, with 1 base between. The CDR3 is CASSPPQETQYF. The CDR3 bases are TGTGCCAGCTCACCACCACAAGAGACCCAGTACTTC.

The chain links TRBV28 to TRBJ1-1; 7 bases fit TRBD1. Unmatched junction bases numbered 13, after V lost 11 bases and J lost 1 base. Looked up from germline, CDR1 is MDHEN and CDR2 is SYDVKM. This CDR3 has 15 amino acids. CDR3 nucleotide sequence: TGTGCCCCAACTCCCCGGACAGGAGAGAACACTGAAGCTTTCTTT. This codes for CAPTPRTGENTEAFF. Full variable domain (missing parts from reference TRBV28 and TRBJ1-1): DVKVTQSSRYLVKRTGEKVFLECVQDMDHENMFWYRQDPGLGLRLIYFSYDVKMKEKGDIPEGYSVSREKKERFSLILESASTNQTSMYLCAPTPRTGENTEAFFGQGTRLTVV.

The rearrangement joins TRBV10-3 to TRBJ2-1; 7 bases are shared with TRBD1. Germline V gene sequence: CDR1 ENHRY, CDR2 SYGVKD. Unmatched junction bases numbered 14, after V lost 6 bases and J lost 6 bases. CDR3 length equals 16 residues. In DNA, the CDR3 is TGTGCCATCAGCAAAACAGGGGCGGGTGGAAGCAATGAGCAGTTCTTC. Protein product: CAISKTGAGGSNEQFF.

The J gene is TRBJ1-4, the V gene TRBV7-8; weak D call: TRBD1 (6 bases). The CDR3 is 14 residues long. With 6 bases removed from V and 7 bases from J, the gap between germline ends came to 15 bases. From germline, CDR1 is SGHVS and CDR2 FQNEAQ. The CDR3 sequence: CASRGAVRSEKLFF. CDR3 DNA sequence: TGTGCCAGCAGGGGGGCGGTTCGCAGTGAAAAACTGTTTTTT.

As concerns this clone: The same CDR3 is also encoded by other DNA sequences in this sample. The rearrangement uses TRBV5-4 and TRBJ2-3; possible D gene TRBD1, 5 bases. CDR1 is SGHNT, CDR2 YYREEE, per germline (reference sequence). CDR3 length: 15 amino acids. The ends were cut back, 3 bases at V and 0 bases at J, with 11 bases in the middle. CDR3 sequence reads: CASSSETASTDTQYF. DNA of the CDR3: TGTGCCAGCAGCTCTGAGACAGCAAGCACAGATACGCAGTATTTT.

The sample holds one count of this clone. The J gene is TRBJ2-1, the V gene TRBV14, with unresolved D. This CDR3 has 15 residues. Germline CDR1 SGHDN, CDR2 FVKESK. V was cut by 3 bases and J by 3 bases, with 12 bases left in between. The CDR3: CASSHFIRNYNEQFF. For the CDR3, the DNA is TGTGCCAGCAGCCACTTTATACGAAACTACAATGAGCAGTTCTTC.

The chain carries TRBV11-3 and TRBJ2-7; maybe TRBD2 (5 bases). CDR1 and CDR2 from the germline V gene are SGHNT and YENEEA. With 1 base removed from V and 3 bases from J, the gap between germline ends came to 7 bases. The CDR3 extends over 13 amino acids. The CDR3 coding sequence is TGTGCCAGCAGCTTAGCCGGGAACTACGAGCAGTACTTC. Translation gives CASSLAGNYEQYF.

The rearrangement joins TRBV5-1 to TRBJ2-3; tentative D call: TRBD2 (6 bases). Looked up from germline, CDR1 is SGHRS and CDR2 is YFSETQ. V was trimmed by 0 bases and J by 6 bases, leaving 17 bases between them. The CDR3 loop spans 16 amino acids. The CDR3 DNA reads TGCGCCAGCAGCTTGGAGGACTACCTTAAGGGGGATACGCAGTATTTT. Protein sequence: CASSLEDYLKGDTQYF.

This chain joins TRBV6-5 and TRBJ2-1; tentatively, D is TRBD1 (6 bases). Germline CDR1 and CDR2: MNHEY and SVGAGI. The CDR3 length is 14 residues. V was cut by 5 bases and J by 7 bases, with 15 bases left in between. CDR3 sequence (DNA): TGTGCCAGCAGTCAACAGGGTGTGGATAATGAGCAGTTCTTC. It encodes CASSQQGVDNEQFF.

The chain combines TRBV7-6 with TRBJ2-4; D is unresolved. V lost 5 bases, J lost 0 bases, and 11 bases lay in between. The CDR3 consists of 15 residues. Germline lookup yields CDR1 SGHVS and CDR2 FNYEAQ. The CDR3 is CASSQNLGAKNIQYF. The CDR3 DNA follows: TGTGCCAGCAGCCAAAACCTCGGAGCCAAAAACATTCAGTACTTC.

This chain connects TRBV28 to TRBJ2-5; no clear D gene. Per the germline V gene, CDR1 is MDHEN and CDR2 is SYDVKM. The CDR3 has 13 amino acids. Trimming stripped 6 bases from V and 2 bases from J, with 10 bases between. The CDR3 sequence is CASSTSPQETQYF. The CDR3 DNA reads as TGTGCCAGCAGCACGAGTCCACAAGAGACCCAGTACTTC.

V is TRBV20-1 and J is TRBJ2-5; tentatively, D is TRBD2 (6 bases). Germline loops: CDR1 DFQATT, CDR2 SNEGSKA (reference sequence). Trimming took 7 bases from V and 5 from J, leaving 11 bases between them. This CDR3 spans 11 amino acids. CDR3 amino acids: CSGGVGETQYF. The CDR3, as DNA: TGCAGTGGGGGGGTTGGTGAGACCCAGTACTTC.

DNA for the CDR3: TGTGCCAGCAGCTTAGGGAGGGTGGGCGAGCAGTACTTC. Translated, it gives CASSLGRVGEQYF. The chain is built from TRBV7-9 and TRBJ2-7, with TRBD2 as a possible D gene (6 bases). This CDR3 spans 13 amino acids. The V end lost 1 base, the J end lost 6 bases, and 10 bases lay between the germline ends. Germline V gene sequence: CDR1 SEHNR, CDR2 FQNEAQ (reference sequence).

The genes are TRBV28 and TRBJ2-1; D gene unclear. V dropped 2 bases and J dropped 10 bases, with 12 bases sitting between them. CDR1 MDHEN and CDR2 SYDVKM come from the germline V gene. The CDR3 covers 13 residues. The CDR3 spells CASSLSGKEEQFF. Here the CDR3 DNA reads TGTGCCAGCAGTTTAAGTGGGAAGGAGGAGCAGTTCTTC.

CDR3 loop: CASSPDRGQLFF. The CDR3 DNA reads TGTGCCAGCAGCCCCGACAGGGGGCAACTGTTTTTT. This chain connects TRBV6-6 to TRBJ1-4, with 10 bases that match TRBD1. The CDR3 length is 12 residues. CDR1 is MNHNY and CDR2 is SVGAGI in the germline V gene (reference sequence). Trimming took 6 bases from V and 12 from J; bases not matched to a gene: 4.

The CDR3 bases are TGTGCCAGCAGTTTAACGTCGGGGACTAGGTATGGTGAGCAGTTCTTC. Amino acids: CASSLTSGTRYGEQFF. The J gene is TRBJ2-1, the V gene TRBV27, with 8 nucleotides matching TRBD2. With 2 bases clipped from V and 9 bases from J, the junction kept 12 bases outside the gene matches. CDR1 is MNHEY, CDR2 SMNVEV, per germline (reference sequence). The CDR3 spans 16 residues.

The J gene is TRBJ1-1, the V gene TRBV29-1; the match to TRBD1 covers 7 bases. CDR1 is SQVTM, CDR2 ANQGSEA, per germline. The CDR3 spans 12 residues. The ends lost 6 bases at V and 7 bases at J; junction bases unmatched: 8. The CDR3: CSVGQEADEAFF. CDR3 sequence (DNA): TGCAGCGTAGGACAGGAGGCAGATGAAGCTTTCTTT.

CDR3 residues: CAISDRTGDEKLFF. In DNA form, the CDR3 reads TGTGCCATCAGTGACCGGACAGGGGACGAAAAACTGTTTTTT. The chain employs TRBV10-3 and TRBJ1-4, with 9 bases identical to TRBD1. Trimming at V came to 3 bases and at J to 8 bases, leaving 4 bases not matched to a gene. Germline-derived CDR1 and CDR2 are ENHRY and SYGVKD. The CDR3 loop spans 14 amino acids.

The chain uses TRBV2 and TRBJ2-7; 7 bases line up with TRBD1. The V segment lost 6 bases and the J segment 3 bases; nucleotides outside the gene matches: 8. The germline CDR1 and CDR2 sequences are SNHLY and FYNNEI. The CDR3 is 14 residues long. The CDR3 sequence: CASRLDRPVYEQYF. In DNA form, the CDR3 reads TGTGCCAGCAGACTGGACAGGCCGGTCTACGAGCAGTACTTC.

V usage is TRBV28 and J usage is TRBJ2-1, with no clear D. This CDR3 region has 13 residues. Deletions cut 7 bases from V and 1 base from J, with 8 bases between. Per the germline V gene, CDR1 is MDHEN and CDR2 is SYDVKM. This CDR3 is CASNGPSYNEQFF. The CDR3 coding sequence is TGTGCCAGCAACGGCCCGTCCTACAATGAGCAGTTCTTC.

As concerns this clone: Within the sample, other DNA sequences also encode this same CDR3. The chain carries TRBV29-1 and TRBJ2-5; TRBD1 matches at 10 bases. The CDR3 contains 12 residues. With V trimmed by 7 bases and J by 2 bases, 1 base remained unmatched. Looked up from germline, CDR1 is SQVTM and CDR2 is ANQGSEA. In DNA form, the CDR3 reads TGCAGCGGGACAGGGGGTCAAGAGACCCAGTACTTC. This encodes CSGTGGQETQYF.

V usage is TRBV9 and J usage is TRBJ2-1; D remains unclear. Germline V CDR1 and CDR2: SGDLS, YYNGEE. The V end lost 4 bases, the J end lost 9 bases, and 11 bases lay between the germline ends. This CDR3 is built from 12 residues. The CDR3 is CASSLGWGEQFF. CDR3 DNA: TGTGCCAGCAGCCTAGGGTGGGGTGAGCAGTTCTTC.

The rearrangement links TRBV28 to TRBJ1-5, with TRBD1 as a possible D gene (6 bases). The CDR3 consists of 15 residues. Germline CDR1 MDHEN, CDR2 SYDVKM. V lost 6 bases, J lost 2 bases, and 14 bases lay in between. The CDR3 DNA is TGTGCCAGCAGGGGGAAACACAGGGGCAATCAGCCCCAGCATTTT. This codes for CASRGKHRGNQPQHF.

This chain connects TRBV5-1 to TRBJ2-7; 9 bases agree with TRBD2. This CDR3 comprises 16 residues. From germline, CDR1 is SGHRS and CDR2 YFSETQ. Germline trimming cut 4 bases from V and 2 bases from J; bases unmatched to any gene: 10. The CDR3 sequence is CASSKKLAGEAYEQYF. The CDR3 region has the DNA TGCGCCAGCAGCAAAAAATTAGCGGGAGAGGCCTACGAGCAGTACTTC.

The genes are TRBV6-1 and TRBJ1-4; D is possibly TRBD1 (5 bases). With 6 bases removed from V and 6 bases from J, the gap between germline ends came to 8 bases. The CDR3 runs 12 residues. Per the germline V gene, CDR1 is MNHNS and CDR2 is SASEGT. CDR3 nucleotides: TGTGCCAGCAGGGGGGGTGATGAAAAACTGTTTTTT. It is translated as CASRGGDEKLFF.

The V gene is TRBV29-1, the J gene TRBJ2-5, with 10 bases aligning to TRBD2. Trimming removed 6 bases from V and 0 bases from J; junction bases left unmatched: 4. CDR3 length: 14 residues. From germline, CDR1 is SQVTM and CDR2 ANQGSEA. CDR3 sequence (DNA): TGCAGCGTCCAGGGACTAGCGAACCAAGAGACCCAGTACTTC. Its translation: CSVQGLANQETQYF.

V and J are TRBV18 and TRBJ2-3; D possibly corresponds to TRBD2 (6 bases). V was clipped by 3 bases and J by 5 bases, with 15 bases between them. CDR3 length equals 15 residues. Germline V CDR1 and CDR2: KGHSH, LQKENI. The CDR3 DNA follows: TGTGCCAGCTCACCTAGCGCGGGATTCGGAGATACGCAGTATTTT. Its translation is CASSPSAGFGDTQYF.

The V gene is TRBV10-3, the J gene TRBJ2-3; 9 bases are shared with TRBD2. The germline V gene encodes CDR1 ENHRY and CDR2 SYGVKD. Losses at the gene ends were 2 bases for V and 0 bases for J; bases not matched to a gene: 3. This CDR3 has 16 amino acids. The CDR3 coding sequence is TGTGCCATCAGTGAGAGACTAGCGGTAAGCACAGATACGCAGTATTTT. Residues: CAISERLAVSTDTQYF.

The V gene is TRBV11-3, the J gene TRBJ2-1; weak D call: TRBD2 (6 bases). The CDR3 is 12 residues long. V lost 4 bases and J 8 bases, leaving 9 bases between the germline ends. Germline V CDR1 and CDR2: SGHNT, YENEEA. The CDR3 bases are TGTGCCAGCAGCTCGTCGGGGGATGAGCAGTTCTTC. It is translated as CASSSSGDEQFF.

The chain couples TRBV6-1 to TRBJ1-3, with D uncertain. CDR3 length: 12 residues. Germline CDR1 is MNHNS and CDR2 is SASEGT. Trimming removed 7 bases from V and 6 bases from J, with 10 bases in between. CDR3 coding DNA: TGTGCCAGCATCGGGTGGGAAAACACCATATATTTT. Translated, it gives CASIGWENTIYF.